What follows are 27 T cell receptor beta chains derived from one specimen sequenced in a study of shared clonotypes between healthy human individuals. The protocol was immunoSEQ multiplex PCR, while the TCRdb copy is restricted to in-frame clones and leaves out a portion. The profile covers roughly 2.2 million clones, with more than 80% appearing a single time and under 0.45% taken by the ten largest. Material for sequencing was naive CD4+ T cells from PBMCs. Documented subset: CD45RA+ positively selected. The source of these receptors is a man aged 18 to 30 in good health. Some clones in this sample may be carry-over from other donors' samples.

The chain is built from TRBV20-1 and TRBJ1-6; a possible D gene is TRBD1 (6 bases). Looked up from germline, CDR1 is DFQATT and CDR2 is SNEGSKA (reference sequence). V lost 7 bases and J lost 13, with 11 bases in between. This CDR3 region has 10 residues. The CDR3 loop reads CSVDQGPLHF. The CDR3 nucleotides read TGCAGTGTAGATCAGGGGCCCCTCCACTTT.

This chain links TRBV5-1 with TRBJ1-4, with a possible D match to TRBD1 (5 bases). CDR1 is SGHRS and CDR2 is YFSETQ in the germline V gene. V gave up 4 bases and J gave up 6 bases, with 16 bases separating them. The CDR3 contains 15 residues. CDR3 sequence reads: CASSGGTVMDEKLFF. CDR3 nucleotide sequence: TGCGCCAGCAGCGGCGGGACCGTCATGGATGAAAAACTGTTTTTT.

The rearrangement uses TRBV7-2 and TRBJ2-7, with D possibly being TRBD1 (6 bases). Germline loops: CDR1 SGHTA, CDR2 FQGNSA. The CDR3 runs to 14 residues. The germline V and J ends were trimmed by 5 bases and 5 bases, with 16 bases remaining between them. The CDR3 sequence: CASSHGQPVNEQYF. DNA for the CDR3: TGTGCCAGCAGCCACGGACAGCCCGTAAACGAGCAGTACTTC.

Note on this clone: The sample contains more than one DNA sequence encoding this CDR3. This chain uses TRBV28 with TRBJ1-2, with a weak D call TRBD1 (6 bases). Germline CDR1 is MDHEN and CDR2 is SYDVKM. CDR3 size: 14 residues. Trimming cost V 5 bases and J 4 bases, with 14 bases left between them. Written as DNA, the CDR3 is TGTGCCAGCAGTCTCGGGGGGGCAGGCTATGGCTACACCTTC. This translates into CASSLGGAGYGYTF.

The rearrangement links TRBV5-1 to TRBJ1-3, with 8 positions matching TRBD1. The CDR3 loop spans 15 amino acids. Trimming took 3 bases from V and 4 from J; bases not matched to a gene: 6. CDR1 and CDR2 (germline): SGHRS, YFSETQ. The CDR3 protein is CASSSQGAIGNTIYF. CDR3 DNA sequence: TGCGCCAGCAGCTCTCAGGGGGCGATAGGAAACACCATATATTTT.

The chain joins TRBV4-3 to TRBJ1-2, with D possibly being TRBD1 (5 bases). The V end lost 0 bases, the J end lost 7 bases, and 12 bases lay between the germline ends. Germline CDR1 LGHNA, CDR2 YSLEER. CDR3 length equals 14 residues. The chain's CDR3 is CASSQDRWGPGYTF. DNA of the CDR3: TGCGCCAGCAGCCAAGATAGGTGGGGACCTGGCTACACCTTC.

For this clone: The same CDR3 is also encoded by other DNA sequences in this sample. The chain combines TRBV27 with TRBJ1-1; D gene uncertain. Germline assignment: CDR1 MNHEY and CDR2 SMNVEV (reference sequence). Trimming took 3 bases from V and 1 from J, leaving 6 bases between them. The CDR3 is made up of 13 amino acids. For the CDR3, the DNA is TGTGCCAGCAGTTTTCCAGGGAACACTGAAGCTTTCTTT. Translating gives CASSFPGNTEAFF.

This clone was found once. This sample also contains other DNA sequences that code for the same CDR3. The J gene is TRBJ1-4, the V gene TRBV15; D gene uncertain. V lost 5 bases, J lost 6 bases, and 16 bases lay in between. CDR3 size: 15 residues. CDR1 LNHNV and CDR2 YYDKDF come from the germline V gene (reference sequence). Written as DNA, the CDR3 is TGTGCCACCAGCGACACCATGACCGCGGATGAAAAACTGTTTTTT. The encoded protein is CATSDTMTADEKLFF.

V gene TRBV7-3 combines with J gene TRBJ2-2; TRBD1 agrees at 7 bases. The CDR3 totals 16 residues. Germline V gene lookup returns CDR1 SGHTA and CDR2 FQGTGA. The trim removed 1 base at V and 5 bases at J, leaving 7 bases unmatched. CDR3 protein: CASSLMTPRGTGELFF. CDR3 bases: TGTGCCAGCAGCTTAATGACCCCCAGGGGGACCGGGGAGCTGTTTTTT.

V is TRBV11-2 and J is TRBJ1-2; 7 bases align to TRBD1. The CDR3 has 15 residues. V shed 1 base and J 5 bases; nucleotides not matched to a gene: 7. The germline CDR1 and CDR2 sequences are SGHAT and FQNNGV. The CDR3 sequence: CASSLGGQRTYGYTF. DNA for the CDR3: TGTGCCAGCAGCTTAGGGGGACAGAGGACATATGGCTACACCTTC.

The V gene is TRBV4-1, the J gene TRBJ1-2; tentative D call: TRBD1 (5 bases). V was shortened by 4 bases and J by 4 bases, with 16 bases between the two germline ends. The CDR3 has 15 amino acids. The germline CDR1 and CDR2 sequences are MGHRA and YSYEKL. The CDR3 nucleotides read TGCGCCAGCAGCCCTGCGGGGGTTGGCGGCTATGGCTACACCTTC. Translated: CASSPAGVGGYGYTF.

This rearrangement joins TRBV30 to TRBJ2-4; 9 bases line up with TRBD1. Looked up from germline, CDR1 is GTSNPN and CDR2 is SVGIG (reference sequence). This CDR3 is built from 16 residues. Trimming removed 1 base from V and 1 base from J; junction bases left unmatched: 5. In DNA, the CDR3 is TGTGCCTGGAGTGGCGGACAGGGGAATGCCAAAAACATTCAGTACTTC. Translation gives CAWSGGQGNAKNIQYF.

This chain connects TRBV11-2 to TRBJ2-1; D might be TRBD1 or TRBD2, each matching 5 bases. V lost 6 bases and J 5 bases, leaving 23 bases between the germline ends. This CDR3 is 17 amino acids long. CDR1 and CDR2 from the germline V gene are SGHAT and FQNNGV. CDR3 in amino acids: CASRQNRGSSFDNEQFF. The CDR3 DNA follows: TGTGCCAGCAGACAGAATCGGGGCAGTAGCTTCGACAATGAGCAGTTCTTC.

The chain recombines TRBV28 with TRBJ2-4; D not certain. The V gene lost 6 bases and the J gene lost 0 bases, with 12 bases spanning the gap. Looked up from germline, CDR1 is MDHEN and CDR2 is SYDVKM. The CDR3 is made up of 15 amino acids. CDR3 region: CASRSFSQAKNIQYF. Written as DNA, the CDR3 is TGTGCCAGCAGAAGCTTCAGTCAAGCCAAAAACATTCAGTACTTC.

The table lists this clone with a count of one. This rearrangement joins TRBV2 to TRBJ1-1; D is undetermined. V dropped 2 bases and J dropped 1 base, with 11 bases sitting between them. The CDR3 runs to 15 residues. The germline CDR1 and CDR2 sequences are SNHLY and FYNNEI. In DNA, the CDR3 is TGTGCCAGCAGTGAATTTGGCAGGAAGAACACTGAAGCTTTCTTT. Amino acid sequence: CASSEFGRKNTEAFF.

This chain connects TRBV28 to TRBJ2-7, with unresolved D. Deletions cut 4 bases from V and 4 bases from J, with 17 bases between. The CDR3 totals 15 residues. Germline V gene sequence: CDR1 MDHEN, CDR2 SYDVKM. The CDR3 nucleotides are TGTGCCAGCAGTTCCCCTCGAGCTTCCCTTTACGAGCAGTACTTC. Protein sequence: CASSSPRASLYEQYF.

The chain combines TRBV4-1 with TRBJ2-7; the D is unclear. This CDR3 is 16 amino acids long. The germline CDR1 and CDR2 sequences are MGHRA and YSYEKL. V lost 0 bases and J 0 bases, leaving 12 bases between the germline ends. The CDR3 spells CASSQDLETHSYEQYF. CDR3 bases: TGCGCCAGCAGCCAAGATTTGGAGACCCACTCCTACGAGCAGTACTTC.

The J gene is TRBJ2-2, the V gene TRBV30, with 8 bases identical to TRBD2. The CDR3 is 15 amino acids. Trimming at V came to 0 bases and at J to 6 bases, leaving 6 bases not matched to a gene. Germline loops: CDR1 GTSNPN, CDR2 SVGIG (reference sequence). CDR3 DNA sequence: TGTGCCTGGAGTGTAAGCGGGAGTATTGCCGGGGAGCTGTTTTTT. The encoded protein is CAWSVSGSIAGELFF.

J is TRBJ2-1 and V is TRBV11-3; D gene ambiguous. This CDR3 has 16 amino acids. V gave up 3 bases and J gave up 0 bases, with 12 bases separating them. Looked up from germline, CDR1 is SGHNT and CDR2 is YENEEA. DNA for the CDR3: TGTGCCAGCAGCTTTATGGGCTCGAACTCCTACAATGAGCAGTTCTTC. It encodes CASSFMGSNSYNEQFF.

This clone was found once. The CDR3 nucleotides read TGCGCCAGCAGCTTGGGGGGAGGGCACAATGAGCAGTTCTTC. Protein: CASSLGGGHNEQFF. The V gene is TRBV5-1, the J gene TRBJ2-1, with 7 positions matching TRBD2. CDR1 is SGHRS and CDR2 is YFSETQ in the germline V gene. The V segment lost 0 bases and the J segment 5 bases; nucleotides outside the gene matches: 2. CDR3 length equals 14 residues.

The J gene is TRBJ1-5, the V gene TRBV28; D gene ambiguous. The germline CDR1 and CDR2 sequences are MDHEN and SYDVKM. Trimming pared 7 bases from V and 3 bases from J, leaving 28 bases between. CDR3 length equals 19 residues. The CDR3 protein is CASIPPTVSDDFLNQPQHF. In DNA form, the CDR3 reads TGTGCCAGCATCCCTCCGACGGTTTCCGACGATTTTCTCAATCAGCCCCAGCATTTT.

The CDR3 region has the DNA TGTGCCAGCAGTTTCCAGGGGACAGGGGGTGAGCAGTACTTC. This encodes CASSFQGTGGEQYF. The chain carries TRBV27 and TRBJ2-7, with TRBD1 matching over 11 bases. Germline V gene lookup returns CDR1 MNHEY and CDR2 SMNVEV (reference sequence). The V gene end was trimmed by 3 bases and the J gene end by 7 bases; junction bases not matched to a gene: 5. This CDR3 has 14 residues.

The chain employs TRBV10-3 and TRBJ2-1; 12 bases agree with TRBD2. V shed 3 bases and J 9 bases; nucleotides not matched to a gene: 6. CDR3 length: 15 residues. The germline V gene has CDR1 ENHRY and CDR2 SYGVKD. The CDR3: CAISDTSGRPGEQFF. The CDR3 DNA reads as TGTGCCATCAGTGATACTAGCGGGAGGCCCGGTGAGCAGTTCTTC.

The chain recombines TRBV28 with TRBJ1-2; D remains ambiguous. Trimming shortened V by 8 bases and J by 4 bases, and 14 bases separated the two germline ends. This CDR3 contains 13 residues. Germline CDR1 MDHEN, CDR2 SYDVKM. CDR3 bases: TGTGCCAGCCCCCGTGGCCCCTTCTATGGCTACACCTTC. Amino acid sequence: CASPRGPFYGYTF.

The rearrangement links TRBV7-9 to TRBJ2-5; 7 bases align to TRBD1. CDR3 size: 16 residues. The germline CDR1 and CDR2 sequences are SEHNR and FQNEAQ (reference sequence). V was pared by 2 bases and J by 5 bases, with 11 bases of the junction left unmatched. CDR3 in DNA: TGTGCCAGCAGCTTATCCACAGGGGCGAGGTGGGAGACCCAGTACTTC. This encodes CASSLSTGARWETQYF.

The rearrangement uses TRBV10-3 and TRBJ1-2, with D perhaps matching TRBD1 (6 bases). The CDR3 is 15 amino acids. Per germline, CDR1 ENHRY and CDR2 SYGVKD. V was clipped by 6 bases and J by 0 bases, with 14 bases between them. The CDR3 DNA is TGTGCCATCAGCCCCGGACAGATTTCTAACTATGGCTACACCTTC. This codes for CAISPGQISNYGYTF.

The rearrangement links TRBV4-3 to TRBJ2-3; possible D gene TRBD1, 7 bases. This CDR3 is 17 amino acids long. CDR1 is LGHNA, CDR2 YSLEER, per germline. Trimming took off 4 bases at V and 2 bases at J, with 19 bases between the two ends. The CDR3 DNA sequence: TGCGCCAGCAGCCCCAGGGGGGCGGCCCGAACCACAGATACGCAGTATTTT. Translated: CASSPRGAARTTDTQYF.